This T cell receptor (beta chain) derives from a study of T-cell reconstitution after alpha-beta-depleted transplantation in children. At least ten counts were recorded for this clonotype. No antigen is known for it. Deletions cut 2 bases from V and 1 base from J, with 11 bases between. The length of the CDR3 is 15 residues. Germline-derived CDR1 and CDR2 are MNHEY and SVGAGI. For TCRbeta, the library was prepared with unique molecular identifiers. In TCRdb, the PCR reads were re-called with MiXCR into one record per CDR3 protein. The table has fewer than 550,000 distinct CDR3 sequences, 10% to 12% seen once. Findings and limits, study-wide: The main origin of T-cell counts and diversity one year after transplant was newly produced T cells. Roughly two months post-transplant, alpha-beta T cells reportedly originated from several hundred graft clones that had expanded.

The chain employs TRBV6-5 and TRBJ1-1; perhaps TRBD1 as D (6 bases). Material: PBMCs, mostly from graft donor cells, obtained 180 days after TCRalphabeta/CD19-depleted stem cell transplant. The source is a female patient between 2 and 10 years old who had a stem cell transplant for aplastic anemia, so the T cells may come from the graft donor. CDR3 nucleotides: TGTGCCAGCAGTTACCGACAGGCTTGGAACACTGAAGCTTTCTTT. Encoded protein: CASSYRQAWNTEAFF.